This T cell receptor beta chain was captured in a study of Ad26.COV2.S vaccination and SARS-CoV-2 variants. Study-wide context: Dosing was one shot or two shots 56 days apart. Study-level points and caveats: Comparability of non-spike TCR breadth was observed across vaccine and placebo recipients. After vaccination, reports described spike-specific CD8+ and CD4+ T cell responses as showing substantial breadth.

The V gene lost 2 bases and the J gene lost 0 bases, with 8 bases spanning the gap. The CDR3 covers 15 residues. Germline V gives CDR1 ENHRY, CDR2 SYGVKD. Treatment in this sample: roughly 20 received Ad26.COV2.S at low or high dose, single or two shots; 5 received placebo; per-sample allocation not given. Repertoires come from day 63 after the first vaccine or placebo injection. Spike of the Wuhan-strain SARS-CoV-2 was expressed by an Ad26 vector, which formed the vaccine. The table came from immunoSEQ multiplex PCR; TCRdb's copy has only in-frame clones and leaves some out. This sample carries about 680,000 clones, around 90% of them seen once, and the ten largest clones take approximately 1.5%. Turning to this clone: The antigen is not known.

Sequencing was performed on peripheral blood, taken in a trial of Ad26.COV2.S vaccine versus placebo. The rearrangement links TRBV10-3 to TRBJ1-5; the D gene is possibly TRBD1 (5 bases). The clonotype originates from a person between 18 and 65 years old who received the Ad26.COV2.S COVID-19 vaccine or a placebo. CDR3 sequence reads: CAISEGHLSNQPQHF. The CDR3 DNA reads TGTGCCATCAGTGAGGGACACCTTAGCAATCAGCCCCAGCATTTT.